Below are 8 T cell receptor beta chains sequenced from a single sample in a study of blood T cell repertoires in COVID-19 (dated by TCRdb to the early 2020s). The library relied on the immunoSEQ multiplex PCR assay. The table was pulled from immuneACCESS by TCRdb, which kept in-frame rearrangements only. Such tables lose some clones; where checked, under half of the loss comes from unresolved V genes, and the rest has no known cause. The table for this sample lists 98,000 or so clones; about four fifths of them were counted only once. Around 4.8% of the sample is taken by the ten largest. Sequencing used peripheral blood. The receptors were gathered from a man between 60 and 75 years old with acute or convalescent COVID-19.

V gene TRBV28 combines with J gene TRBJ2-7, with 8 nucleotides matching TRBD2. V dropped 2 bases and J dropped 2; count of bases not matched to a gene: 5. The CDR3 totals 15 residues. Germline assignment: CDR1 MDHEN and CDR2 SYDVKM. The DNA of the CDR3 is TGTGCCAGCAGTTTAGAGGGACTAGGGGCCTACGAGCAGTACTTC. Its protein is CASSLEGLGAYEQYF.

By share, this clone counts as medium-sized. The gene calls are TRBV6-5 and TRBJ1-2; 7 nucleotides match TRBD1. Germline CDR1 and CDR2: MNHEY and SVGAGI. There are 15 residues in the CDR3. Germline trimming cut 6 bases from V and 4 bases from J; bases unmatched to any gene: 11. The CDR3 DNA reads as TGTGCCAGCAGGACAGGGTCTACTAGCCCCTATGGCTACACCTTC. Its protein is CASRTGSTSPYGYTF.

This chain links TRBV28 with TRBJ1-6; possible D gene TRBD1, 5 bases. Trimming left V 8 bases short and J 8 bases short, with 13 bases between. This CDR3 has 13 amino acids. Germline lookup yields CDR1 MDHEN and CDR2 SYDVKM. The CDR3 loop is CASSGRVDSPLHF. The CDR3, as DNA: TGTGCCAGCTCGGGCAGGGTGGATTCACCCCTCCACTTT.

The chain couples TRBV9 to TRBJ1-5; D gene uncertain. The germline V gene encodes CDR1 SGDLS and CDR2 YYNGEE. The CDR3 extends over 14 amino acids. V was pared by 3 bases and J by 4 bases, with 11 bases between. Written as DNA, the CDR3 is TGTGCCAGCAGCGCAGGACGGGGTAATCAGCCCCAGCATTTT. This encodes CASSAGRGNQPQHF.

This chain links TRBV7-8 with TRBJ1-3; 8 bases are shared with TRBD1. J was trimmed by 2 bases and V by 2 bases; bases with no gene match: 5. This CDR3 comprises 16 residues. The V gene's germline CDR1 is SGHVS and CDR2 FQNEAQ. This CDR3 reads CASSLRPQGAGNTIYF. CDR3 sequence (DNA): TGTGCCAGCAGCTTACGACCACAGGGGGCTGGAAACACCATATATTTT.

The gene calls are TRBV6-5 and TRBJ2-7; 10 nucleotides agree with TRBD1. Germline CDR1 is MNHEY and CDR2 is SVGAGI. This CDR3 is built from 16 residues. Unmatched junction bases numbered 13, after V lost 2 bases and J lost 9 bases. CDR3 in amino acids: CASSYLRTGGAEGQYF. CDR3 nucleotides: TGTGCCAGCAGTTACCTAAGGACAGGGGGGGCTGAGGGGCAGTACTTC.

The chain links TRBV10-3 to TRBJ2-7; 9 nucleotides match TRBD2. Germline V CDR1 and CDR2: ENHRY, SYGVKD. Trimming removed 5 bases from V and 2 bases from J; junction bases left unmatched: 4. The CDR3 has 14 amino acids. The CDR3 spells CAISYERGAYEQYF. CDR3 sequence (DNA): TGTGCCATCAGTTATGAGCGGGGGGCCTACGAGCAGTACTTC.

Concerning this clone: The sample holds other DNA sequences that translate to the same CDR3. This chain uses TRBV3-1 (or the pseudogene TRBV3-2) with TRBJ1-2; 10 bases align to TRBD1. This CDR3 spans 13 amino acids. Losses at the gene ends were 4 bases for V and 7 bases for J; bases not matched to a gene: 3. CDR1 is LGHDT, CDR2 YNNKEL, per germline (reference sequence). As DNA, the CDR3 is TGTGCCAGCAGCCGGGACAGGGGATCTGGCTACACCTTC. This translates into CASSRDRGSGYTF.